These 7 T cell receptor beta chains were all obtained from the same sample, sequenced in a study of technical replicates of blood from a handful of donors. Assay: immunoSEQ multiplex PCR; the TCRdb copy retains only in-frame clones and omits some. The sample yields about 82,000 clones, 90% to 95% seen once. Material for sequencing was T cells isolated from PBMCs. The receptors were gathered from a human donor in good health.

The chain has TRBV5-1 and TRBJ2-2; 10 positions agree with TRBD1. The ends lost 4 bases at V and 5 bases at J; junction bases unmatched: 2. Germline assignment: CDR1 SGHRS and CDR2 YFSETQ. The CDR3 spans 14 residues. The CDR3 loop reads CASSEGQGTGELFF. For the CDR3, the DNA is TGCGCCAGCAGCGAGGGACAGGGGACCGGGGAGCTGTTTTTT.

This chain connects TRBV7-3 to TRBJ2-7; TRBD2 might be the D (6 bases). Trimming left V 4 bases short and J 6 bases short, with 7 bases between. This CDR3 has 11 amino acids. Germline CDR1 SGHTA, CDR2 FQGTGA. DNA of the CDR3: TGTGCCAGCAGCTCCGGGGGCGAGCAGTACTTC. This translates into CASSSGGEQYF.

The chain is built from TRBV7-3 and TRBJ2-3; 9 bases match TRBD2. V lost 3 bases to trimming and J lost 3 bases; unmatched junction nucleotides: 7. CDR1 is SGHTA and CDR2 is FQGTGA in the germline V gene. This CDR3 has 16 residues. The CDR3 here is CASSFLAGGMTDTQYF. CDR3 bases: TGTGCCAGCAGCTTCTTGGCGGGAGGGATGACAGATACGCAGTATTTT.

This chain links TRBV7-2 with TRBJ2-7, with 16 bases matching TRBD2. Germline V gives CDR1 SGHTA, CDR2 FQGNSA. V lost 3 bases, J lost 1 base, and 9 bases stayed unmatched. The CDR3 totals 19 residues. DNA of the CDR3: TGTGCCAGCAGCTTGGCCGGGACTAGCGGGAGGGGGCAATCCTACGAGCAGTACTTC. This codes for CASSLAGTSGRGQSYEQYF.

The chain recombines TRBV19 with TRBJ1-5; D gene ambiguous. The germline V gene has CDR1 LNHDA and CDR2 SQIVND (reference sequence). V was pared by 1 base and J by 4 bases, with 2 bases between. The CDR3 is 12 amino acids. The CDR3 spells CASSIANQPQHF. CDR3 in DNA: TGTGCCAGTAGTATAGCTAATCAGCCCCAGCATTTT.

The chain joins TRBV28 to TRBJ2-1, with D possibly TRBD2 on 6 matching bases. Looked up from germline, CDR1 is MDHEN and CDR2 is SYDVKM. This CDR3 region has 17 residues. Trimming stripped 7 bases from V and 4 bases from J, with 23 bases between. CDR3 protein: CASKPAAGTRIYNEQFF. The CDR3 DNA is TGTGCCAGCAAACCTGCCGCGGGAACACGCATTTACAATGAGCAGTTCTTC. Together with reference TRBV28 and TRBJ2-1, the CDR3 gives the full variable domain: DVKVTQSSRYLVKRTGEKVFLECVQDMDHENMFWYRQDPGLGLRLIYFSYDVKMKEKGDIPEGYSVSREKKERFSLILESASTNQTSMYLCASKPAAGTRIYNEQFFGPGTRLTVL.

The chain links TRBV4-1 to TRBJ1-1, with D maybe TRBD1 (5 bases). Germline values: CDR1 MGHRA, CDR2 YSYEKL. Trimming shortened V by 1 base and J by 1 base, and 10 bases separated the two germline ends. This CDR3 contains 15 residues. The CDR3 sequence is CASSQAGGWNTEAFF. CDR3 nucleotides: TGCGCCAGCAGCCAAGCGGGGGGTTGGAACACTGAAGCTTTCTTT.